One TCR beta chain is described in this entry. The data belong to a study of blood T cell repertoires in COVID-19. Assay: immunoSEQ multiplex PCR; the TCRdb copy retains only in-frame clones and omits some. The sample lists about 210,000 clones; around four fifths were seen once. Trimming cost V 6 bases and J 0 bases; bases outside gene matches: 3. The CDR3 runs to 15 residues. From germline, CDR1 is MDHEN and CDR2 SYDVKM. The sequencing sample was made of peripheral blood. The V call is TRBV28, the J call TRBJ2-2, with TRBD1 matching over 8 bases. This TCR was sampled from a woman older than 75 with COVID-19, enrolled during active disease. The CDR3 sequence is CASSQTGANTGELFF. The CDR3 bases are TGTGCCAGCAGCCAGACAGGGGCGAACACCGGGGAGCTGTTTTTT.